This TCR beta chain was found in a study of T cell responses to AZD1222 COVID-19 vaccine. Study-wide findings and caveats: Repertoires were collected only later (after the peak T cell response had occurred).

Concerning this clone itself: The antigen is unknown.

Some clones are missing from TCRdb's copy, which holds only in-frame ones; the method was immunoSEQ multiplex PCR. The sample shows 130,000 to 150,000 clones, approximately 89% of them seen only once. Germline V gene sequence: CDR1 LGHDT, CDR2 YNNKEL (reference sequence). V shed 5 bases, J shed 5 bases, and the junction held 11 bases outside the gene matches. The length of the CDR3 is 15 residues. This material consisted of peripheral blood, taken 28 days after the second AZD1222 dose. This clonotype was sampled from an adult who received the AZD1222 COVID-19 vaccine. This sequence joins TRBV3-1 (or the pseudogene TRBV3-2) and TRBJ2-7; 8 bases agree with TRBD1. As DNA, the CDR3 is TGTGCCAGCAGCAGTCGGGACAGGCTCTTCGACGAGCAGTACTTC. This encodes CASSSRDRLFDEQYF.